This T cell receptor (beta chain) was profiled in a study of lymphopenia after photon versus proton radiotherapy. Note on this clone: The antigen remains undetermined.

Study observations and caveats: Post-nadir TCR diversity decline inversely tracked overall survival among those who died. Proton therapy kept repertoires fairly stable, unlike photons, which gained effector/memory cells.

The data were produced by immunoSEQ multiplex PCR, yet TCRdb's version contains in-frame clones alone and is incomplete. The sample contains roughly 18,000 clones, approximately 84% of which appear only once. Trimming took off 7 bases at V and 3 bases at J, with 10 bases between the two ends. Looked up from germline, CDR1 is GTSNPN and CDR2 is SVGIG (reference sequence). This CDR3 is 11 amino acids long. The chain has TRBV30 and TRBJ2-7, with unresolved D. The TCR comes from a woman aged 50 to 65 with pancreatic cancer. This specimen consisted of peripheral blood, obtained from a patient treated with photon-based radiotherapy. The CDR3, as DNA: TGTGCCTTAGGACGGTACTACGAGCAGTACTTC. The encoded protein is CALGRYYEQYF.